Each of the 9 T cell receptor beta chains below was sequenced from the same sample in a study of cytotoxic CD8 clonotypes in ibrutinib-treated CLL. The method was immunoSEQ multiplex PCR; TCRdb's version includes in-frame clones alone and lacks a portion of them. The table includes 300,000 to 350,000 clones, around four fifths detected once. Sample: PBMCs, taken before ibrutinib treatment. The receptor set was obtained from a human donor with chronic lymphocytic leukemia.

The chain is built from TRBV28 and TRBJ2-7; the D gene is possibly TRBD2 (5 bases). The germline CDR1 and CDR2 sequences are MDHEN and SYDVKM. V lost 4 bases and J 0 bases, leaving 16 bases between the germline ends. The CDR3 has 16 amino acids. The CDR3 is CASSSVGEGSSYEQYF. In DNA form, the CDR3 reads TGTGCCAGCAGTTCCGTCGGAGAGGGAAGCTCCTACGAGCAGTACTTC.

The chain carries TRBV5-1 and TRBJ2-5, with 8 bases matching TRBD2. Germline CDR1 SGHRS, CDR2 YFSETQ. V shed 3 bases, J shed 5 bases, and the junction held 12 bases outside the gene matches. The CDR3 extends over 16 amino acids. The CDR3 protein is CASSWGQAGVGETQYF. CDR3 sequence (DNA): TGCGCCAGCAGCTGGGGCCAAGCGGGAGTCGGGGAGACCCAGTACTTC.

This clone occurred a few times. This chain connects TRBV4-2 to TRBJ2-3; possibly TRBD2 for D (5 bases). CDR1 and CDR2 (germline): LGHNA, YNFKEQ. The CDR3 consists of 15 residues. Trimming removed 2 bases at V and 8 bases at J, with 17 bases between. Here the CDR3 DNA reads TGTGCCAGCAGCCAAAAAGGACTTACCACGGCTACGCAGTATTTT. It yields the protein CASSQKGLTTATQYF.

J is TRBJ2-6 and V is TRBV9; D remains ambiguous. CDR1 is SGDLS and CDR2 is YYNGEE in the germline V gene. Trimming removed 5 bases at V and 2 bases at J, with 14 bases between. The CDR3 loop spans 16 amino acids. Here the CDR3 DNA reads TGTGCCAGCAGTGGTTCTCCGCCACCTGGGGCCAACGTCCTGACTTTC. It encodes CASSGSPPPGANVLTF. The full variable domain, completed using reference TRBV9 and TRBJ2-6, is DSGVTQTPKHLITATGQRVTLRCSPRSGDLSVYWYQQSLDQGLQFLIQYYNGEERAKGNILERFSAQQFPDLHSELNLSSLELGDSALYFCASSGSPPPGANVLTFGAGSRLTVL.

This chain uses TRBV7-2 with TRBJ2-5; D might be TRBD1 (5 bases). The CDR3 contains 13 residues. V gave up 5 bases and J gave up 9 bases, with 16 bases separating them. Germline values: CDR1 SGHTA, CDR2 FQGNSA. The CDR3 loop is CASSPGPTEPQYF. The CDR3 DNA follows: TGTGCCAGCAGCCCAGGGCCTACGGAGCCCCAGTACTTC.

The rearrangement uses TRBV10-2 and TRBJ1-3; D is undetermined. V gave up 3 bases and J gave up 2 bases, with 8 bases separating them. Germline loops: CDR1 WSHSY, CDR2 SAAADI. The CDR3 contains 14 residues. CDR3 sequence: CASSDRGAGNTIYF. CDR3 bases: TGCGCCAGCAGTGATCGGGGTGCTGGAAACACCATATATTTT.

This rearrangement joins TRBV11-2 to TRBJ2-7; D gene ambiguous. Trimming took off 0 bases at V and 2 bases at J, with 8 bases between the two ends. The length of the CDR3 is 14 residues. The germline V gene encodes CDR1 SGHAT and CDR2 FQNNGV. CDR3 DNA: TGTGCCAGCAGCTTAGACCGCACCCCCTACGAGCAGTACTTC. Protein sequence: CASSLDRTPYEQYF. Filled out from reference TRBV11-2 and TRBJ2-7, the complete variable domain reads EAGVAQSPRYKIIEKRQSVAFWCNPISGHATLYWYQQILGQGPKLLIQFQNNGVVDDSQLPKDRFSAERLKGVDSTLKIQPAKLEDSAVYLCASSLDRTPYEQYFGPGTRLTVT.

The chain joins TRBV4-1 to TRBJ1-5; 7 nucleotides align to TRBD1. V shed 1 base and J 1 base; nucleotides not matched to a gene: 4. CDR3 length: 16 residues. CDR1 and CDR2 (germline): MGHRA, YSYEKL. CDR3 coding DNA: TGCGCCAGCAGCCAAGTACAGGGGTACAGCAATCAGCCCCAGCATTTT. As protein: CASSQVQGYSNQPQHF.

The rearrangement links TRBV19 to TRBJ1-1; 7 bases agree with TRBD1. The CDR3 has 14 residues. Germline CDR1 LNHDA, CDR2 SQIVND (reference sequence). J gave up 11 bases and V 2 bases, and 11 bases lay outside the gene matches. As DNA, the CDR3 is TGTGCCAGTAGTATACCAGGGGGGGACCTCGGGGCTTTCTTT. The encoded protein is CASSIPGGDLGAFF.